The source of this T cell receptor beta chain is a study of PD-L1 blockade in urothelial cancer. Across the study: When patients started atezolizumab in the mid-2010s, it was given at 1,200 mg intravenously every 3 weeks. Most patients, about 85% of the roughly 30, were males with bladder-origin cancer. Analyses were performed on blood at 3 weeks after treatment start (the second dose) and at 6 weeks.

Assay used: immunoSEQ multiplex PCR; TCRdb lists only in-frame clones, some missing. This sample has tens of thousands of clones; around 83% occur once, and the top ten carry around 2.1%. The study, taken as a whole, reports: Durable benefit was linked to greater 3-week expansion of tumor-associated blood clones.

About this clone: The antigen is undetermined.

Time point of the sample: pretreatment peripheral blood. V shed 3 bases and J 6 bases; nucleotides not matched to a gene: 4. Germline CDR1 is MGHRA and CDR2 is YSYEKL. CDR3 length: 15 residues. The source material was PBMCs, sampled around atezolizumab (anti-PD-L1) treatment. The chain links TRBV4-1 to TRBJ2-1; TRBD1 matches at 11 bases. The clonotype originates from a man between 60 and 75 years old with urothelial cancer. The CDR3 is CASSQDRGRVNEQFF. CDR3 DNA sequence: TGCGCCAGCAGCCAGGACAGGGGGCGGGTCAATGAGCAGTTCTTC.